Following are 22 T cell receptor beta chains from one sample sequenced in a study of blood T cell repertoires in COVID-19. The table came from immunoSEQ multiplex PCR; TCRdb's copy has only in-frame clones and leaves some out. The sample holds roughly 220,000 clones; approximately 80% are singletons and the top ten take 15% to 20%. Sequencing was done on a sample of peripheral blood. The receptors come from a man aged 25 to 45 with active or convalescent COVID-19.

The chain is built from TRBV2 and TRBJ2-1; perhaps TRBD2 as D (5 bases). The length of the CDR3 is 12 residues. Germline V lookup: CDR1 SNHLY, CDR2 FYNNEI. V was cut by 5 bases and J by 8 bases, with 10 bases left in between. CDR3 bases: TGTGCCAGCAGTTCACTAGGCGATGAGCAGTTCTTC. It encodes CASSSLGDEQFF.

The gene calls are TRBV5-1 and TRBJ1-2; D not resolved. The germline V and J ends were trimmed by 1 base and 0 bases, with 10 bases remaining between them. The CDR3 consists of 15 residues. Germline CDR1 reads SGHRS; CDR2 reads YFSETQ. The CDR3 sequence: CASSLPSQANYGYTF. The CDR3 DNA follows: TGCGCCAGCAGCTTGCCGTCGCAGGCTAACTATGGCTACACCTTC.

CDR3 coding DNA: TGTGCCAGCTCCTTCCGGGACAGTTACAATGAGCAGTTCTTC. Its protein is CASSFRDSYNEQFF. V and J are TRBV6-6 and TRBJ2-1; 7 nucleotides line up with TRBD1. V was pared by 8 bases and J by 4 bases, with 8 bases of the junction left unmatched. CDR1 and CDR2 (germline): MNHNY, SVGAGI (reference sequence). This CDR3 has 14 amino acids.

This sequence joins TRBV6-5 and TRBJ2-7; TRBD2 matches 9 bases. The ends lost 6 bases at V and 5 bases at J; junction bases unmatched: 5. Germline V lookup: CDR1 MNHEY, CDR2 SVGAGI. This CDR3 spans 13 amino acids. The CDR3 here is CASRLAGRDEQYF. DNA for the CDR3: TGTGCCAGCAGGCTAGCGGGACGGGACGAGCAGTACTTC.

CDR3 nucleotide sequence: TGCGCCAGCAGCTTGGAATCCAACCGGGAGCAGTACTTC. Protein: CASSLESNREQYF. This sequence joins TRBV5-1 and TRBJ2-7; D remains unclear. The CDR3 totals 13 residues. Germline loops: CDR1 SGHRS, CDR2 YFSETQ. The V end lost 0 bases, the J end lost 7 bases, and 11 bases lay between the germline ends. Full variable domain (rest looked up from reference TRBV5-1 and TRBJ2-7): KAGVTQTPRYLIKTRGQQVTLSCSPISGHRSVSWYQQTPGQGLQFLFEYFSETQRNKGNFPGRFSGRQFSNSRSEMNVSTLELGDSALYLCASSLESNREQYFGPGTRLTVT.

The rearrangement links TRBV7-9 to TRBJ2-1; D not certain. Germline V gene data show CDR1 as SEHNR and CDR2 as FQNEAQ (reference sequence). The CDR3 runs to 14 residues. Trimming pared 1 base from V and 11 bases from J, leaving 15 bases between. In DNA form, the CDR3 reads TGTGCCAGCAGCTTAGAGCAGGTCCTCGGTCAGCAGTTCTTC. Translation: CASSLEQVLGQQFF.

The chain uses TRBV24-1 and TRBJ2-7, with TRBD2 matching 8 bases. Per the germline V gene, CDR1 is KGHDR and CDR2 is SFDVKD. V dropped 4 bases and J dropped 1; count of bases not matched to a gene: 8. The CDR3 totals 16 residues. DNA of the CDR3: TGTGCCACCAGTGACCGGACTAGCTCCGGGTCCTACGAGCAGTACTTC. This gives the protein CATSDRTSSGSYEQYF.

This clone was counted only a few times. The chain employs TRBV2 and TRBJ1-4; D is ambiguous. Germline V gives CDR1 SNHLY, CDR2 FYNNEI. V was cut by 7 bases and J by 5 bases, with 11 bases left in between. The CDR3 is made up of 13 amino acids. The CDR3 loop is CASNSSPNEKLFF. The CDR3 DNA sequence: TGTGCCAGCAATTCGAGCCCAAATGAAAAACTGTTTTTT.

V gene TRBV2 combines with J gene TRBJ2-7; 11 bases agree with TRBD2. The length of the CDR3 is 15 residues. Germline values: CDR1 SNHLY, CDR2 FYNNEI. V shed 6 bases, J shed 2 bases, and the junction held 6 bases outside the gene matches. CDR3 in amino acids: CASRPLAGGAYEQYF. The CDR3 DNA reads TGTGCCAGCAGACCATTAGCGGGAGGGGCCTACGAGCAGTACTTC.

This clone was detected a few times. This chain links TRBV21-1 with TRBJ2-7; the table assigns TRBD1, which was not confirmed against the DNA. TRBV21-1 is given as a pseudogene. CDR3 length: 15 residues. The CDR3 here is CASSNGRQHSYEQYF. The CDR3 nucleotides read TGTGCCAGCAGCAATGGGCGACAGCACTCCTACGAGCAGTACTTC.

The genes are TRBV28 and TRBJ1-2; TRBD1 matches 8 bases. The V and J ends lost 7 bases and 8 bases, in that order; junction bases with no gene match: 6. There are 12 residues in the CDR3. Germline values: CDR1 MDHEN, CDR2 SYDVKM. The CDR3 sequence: CASTKTGEGYTF. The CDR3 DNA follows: TGTGCCAGCACCAAGACAGGGGAAGGCTACACCTTC.

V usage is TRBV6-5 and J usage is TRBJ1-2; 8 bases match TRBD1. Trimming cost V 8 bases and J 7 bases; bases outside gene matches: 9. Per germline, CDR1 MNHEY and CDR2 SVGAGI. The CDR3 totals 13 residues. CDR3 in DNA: TGTGCCAGCGGGAGGGGAGACAGGGGTGGCTACACCTTC. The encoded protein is CASGRGDRGGYTF.

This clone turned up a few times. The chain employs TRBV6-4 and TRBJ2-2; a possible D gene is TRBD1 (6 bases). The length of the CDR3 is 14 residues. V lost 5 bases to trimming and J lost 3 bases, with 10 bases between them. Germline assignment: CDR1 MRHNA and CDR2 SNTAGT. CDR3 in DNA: TGTGCCAGCAGTATACAGGGCGACACCGGGGAGCTGTTTTTT. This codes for CASSIQGDTGELFF.

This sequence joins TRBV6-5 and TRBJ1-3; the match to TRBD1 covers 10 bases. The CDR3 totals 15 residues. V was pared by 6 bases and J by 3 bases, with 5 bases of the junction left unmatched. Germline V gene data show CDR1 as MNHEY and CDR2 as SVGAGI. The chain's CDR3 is CASSRQGADGNTIYF. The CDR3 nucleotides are TGTGCCAGCAGCCGACAGGGGGCTGATGGAAACACCATATATTTT.

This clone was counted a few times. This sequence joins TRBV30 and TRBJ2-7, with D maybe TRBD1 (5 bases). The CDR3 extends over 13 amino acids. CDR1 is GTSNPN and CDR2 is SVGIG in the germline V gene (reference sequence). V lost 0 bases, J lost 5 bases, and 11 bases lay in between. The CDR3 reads CAWSVTGTHEQYF. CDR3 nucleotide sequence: TGTGCCTGGAGTGTCACAGGAACCCACGAGCAGTACTTC.

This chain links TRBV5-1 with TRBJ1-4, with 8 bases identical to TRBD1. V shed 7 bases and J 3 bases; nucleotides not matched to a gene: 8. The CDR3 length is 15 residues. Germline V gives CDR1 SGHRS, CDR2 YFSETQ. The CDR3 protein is CASRQGPTPNEKLFF. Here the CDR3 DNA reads TGCGCCAGCCGACAGGGGCCTACCCCTAATGAAAAACTGTTTTTT. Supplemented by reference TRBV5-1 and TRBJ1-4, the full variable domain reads KAGVTQTPRYLIKTRGQQVTLSCSPISGHRSVSWYQQTPGQGLQFLFEYFSETQRNKGNFPGRFSGRQFSNSRSEMNVSTLELGDSALYLCASRQGPTPNEKLFFGSGTQLSVL.

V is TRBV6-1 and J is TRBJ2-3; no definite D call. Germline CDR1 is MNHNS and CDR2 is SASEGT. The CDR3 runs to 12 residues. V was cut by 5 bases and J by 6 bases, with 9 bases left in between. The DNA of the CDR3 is TGTGCCAGCAGTTCCACATGGGATACGCAGTATTTT. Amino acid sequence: CASSSTWDTQYF.

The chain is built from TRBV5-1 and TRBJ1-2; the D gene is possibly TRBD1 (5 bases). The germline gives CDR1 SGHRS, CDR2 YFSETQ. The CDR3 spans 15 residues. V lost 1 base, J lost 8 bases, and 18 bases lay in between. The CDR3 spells CASSLLDSSDRGYTF. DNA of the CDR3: TGCGCCAGCAGCTTGTTAGACAGCAGCGACCGAGGCTACACCTTC.

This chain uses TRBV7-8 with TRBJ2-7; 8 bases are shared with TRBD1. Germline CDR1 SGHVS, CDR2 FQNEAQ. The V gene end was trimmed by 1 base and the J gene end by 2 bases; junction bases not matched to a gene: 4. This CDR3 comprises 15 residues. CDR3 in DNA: TGTGCCAGCAGCTTAGTTCAGGGGGCAGCCTACGAGCAGTACTTC. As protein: CASSLVQGAAYEQYF.

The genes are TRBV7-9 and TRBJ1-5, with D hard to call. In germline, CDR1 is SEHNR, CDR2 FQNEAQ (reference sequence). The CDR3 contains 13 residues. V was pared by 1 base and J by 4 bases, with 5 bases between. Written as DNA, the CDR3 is TGTGCCAGCAGCTTAGACAGTAATCAGCCCCAGCATTTT. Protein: CASSLDSNQPQHF.

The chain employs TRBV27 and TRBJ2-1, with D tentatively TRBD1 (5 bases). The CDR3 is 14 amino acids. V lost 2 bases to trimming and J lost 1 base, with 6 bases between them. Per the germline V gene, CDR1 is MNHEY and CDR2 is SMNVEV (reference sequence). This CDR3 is CASSLKGSYNEQFF. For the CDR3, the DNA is TGTGCCAGCAGTTTAAAGGGGTCCTACAATGAGCAGTTCTTC.

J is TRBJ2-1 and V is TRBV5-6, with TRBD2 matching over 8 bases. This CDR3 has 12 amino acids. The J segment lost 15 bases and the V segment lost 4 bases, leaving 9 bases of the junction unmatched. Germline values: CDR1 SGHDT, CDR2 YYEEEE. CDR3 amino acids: CASSGLAGLAFF. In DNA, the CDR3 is TGTGCCAGCAGCGGATTAGCGGGGCTCGCGTTCTTC.